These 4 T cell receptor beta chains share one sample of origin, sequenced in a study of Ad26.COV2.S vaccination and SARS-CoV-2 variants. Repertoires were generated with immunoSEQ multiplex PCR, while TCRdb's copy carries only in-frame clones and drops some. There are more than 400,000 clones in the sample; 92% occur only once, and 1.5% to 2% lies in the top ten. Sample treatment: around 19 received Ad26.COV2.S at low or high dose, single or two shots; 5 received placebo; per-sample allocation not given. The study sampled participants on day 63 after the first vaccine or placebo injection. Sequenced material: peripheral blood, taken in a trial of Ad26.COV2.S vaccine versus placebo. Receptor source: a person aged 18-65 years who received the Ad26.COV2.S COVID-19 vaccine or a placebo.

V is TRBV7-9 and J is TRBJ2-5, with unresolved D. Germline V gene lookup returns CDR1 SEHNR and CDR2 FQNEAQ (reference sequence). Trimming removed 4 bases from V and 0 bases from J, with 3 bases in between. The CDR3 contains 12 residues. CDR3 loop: CASSWNQETQYF. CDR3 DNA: TGTGCCAGCAGCTGGAACCAAGAGACCCAGTACTTC.

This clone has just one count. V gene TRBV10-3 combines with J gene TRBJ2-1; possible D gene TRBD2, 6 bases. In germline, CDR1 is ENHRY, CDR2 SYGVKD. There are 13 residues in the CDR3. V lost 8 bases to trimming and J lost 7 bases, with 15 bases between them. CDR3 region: CAIGAGTVNEQFF. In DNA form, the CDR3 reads TGTGCCATCGGGGCCGGGACTGTTAATGAGCAGTTCTTC.

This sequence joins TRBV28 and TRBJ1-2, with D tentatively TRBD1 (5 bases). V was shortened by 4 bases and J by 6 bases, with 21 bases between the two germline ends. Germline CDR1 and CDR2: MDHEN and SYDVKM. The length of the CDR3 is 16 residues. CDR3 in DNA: TGTGCCAGCAGTTATCGAAGGGGAGGGAGTTGGGATGGCTACACCTTC. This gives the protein CASSYRRGGSWDGYTF.

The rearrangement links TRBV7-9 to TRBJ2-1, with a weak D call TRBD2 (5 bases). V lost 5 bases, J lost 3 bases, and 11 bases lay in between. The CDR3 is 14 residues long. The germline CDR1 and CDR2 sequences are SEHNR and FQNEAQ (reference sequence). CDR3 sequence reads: CASSLTLVYNEQFF. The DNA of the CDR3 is TGTGCCAGCAGCCTTACACTAGTCTACAATGAGCAGTTCTTC.